This T cell receptor beta chain is drawn from a study of human T cells and chemical hapten exposure. The wider study: Sensitization employed 2% DPC on about 2 cm by about 2 cm of upper inner arm skin.

As to time point: patch test 1, 2 weeks after DPC sensitization. The treatment was: therapeutic diphenylcyclopropenone sensitization with weekly scalp DPC. Germline CDR1 is MDHEN and CDR2 is SYDVKM. The CDR3 sequence is 12 residues long. V was pared by 3 bases and J by 6 bases, with 5 bases between. A single record per CDR3 protein comes from TCRdb applying MiXCR to the RACE reads. The table shows some 120,000 distinct CDR3 sequences, with about 12% occurring only once. Only a few counts were recorded for this clonotype. Here the sequenced sample was whole blood, taken in connection with sensitization to the hapten diphenylcyclopropenone (DPC). The gene calls are TRBV28 and TRBJ2-2; D is unclear. The origin of this receptor is a woman in her 50s with alopecia areata. Some clones in this sample may be carry-over from other donors' samples. The CDR3 reads CASSFWAGELFF. DNA of the CDR3: TGTGCCAGCAGTTTCTGGGCCGGGGAGCTGTTTTTT.